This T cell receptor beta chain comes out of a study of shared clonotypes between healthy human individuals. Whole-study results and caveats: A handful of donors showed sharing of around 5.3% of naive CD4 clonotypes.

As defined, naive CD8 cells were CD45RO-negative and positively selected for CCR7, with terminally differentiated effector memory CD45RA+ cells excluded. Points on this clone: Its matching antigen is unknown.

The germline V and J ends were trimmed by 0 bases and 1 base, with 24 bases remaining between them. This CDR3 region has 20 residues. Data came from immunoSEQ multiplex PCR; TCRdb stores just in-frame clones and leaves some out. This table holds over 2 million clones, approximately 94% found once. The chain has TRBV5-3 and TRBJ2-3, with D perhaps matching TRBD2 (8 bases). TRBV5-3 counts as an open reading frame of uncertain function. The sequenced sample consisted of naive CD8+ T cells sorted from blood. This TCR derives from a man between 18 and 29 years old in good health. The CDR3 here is CARSLGRGTRGSSGTDTQYF. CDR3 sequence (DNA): TGTGCCAGAAGCTTGGGCAGGGGGACTAGAGGTTCGTCTGGCACAGATACGCAGTATTTT.